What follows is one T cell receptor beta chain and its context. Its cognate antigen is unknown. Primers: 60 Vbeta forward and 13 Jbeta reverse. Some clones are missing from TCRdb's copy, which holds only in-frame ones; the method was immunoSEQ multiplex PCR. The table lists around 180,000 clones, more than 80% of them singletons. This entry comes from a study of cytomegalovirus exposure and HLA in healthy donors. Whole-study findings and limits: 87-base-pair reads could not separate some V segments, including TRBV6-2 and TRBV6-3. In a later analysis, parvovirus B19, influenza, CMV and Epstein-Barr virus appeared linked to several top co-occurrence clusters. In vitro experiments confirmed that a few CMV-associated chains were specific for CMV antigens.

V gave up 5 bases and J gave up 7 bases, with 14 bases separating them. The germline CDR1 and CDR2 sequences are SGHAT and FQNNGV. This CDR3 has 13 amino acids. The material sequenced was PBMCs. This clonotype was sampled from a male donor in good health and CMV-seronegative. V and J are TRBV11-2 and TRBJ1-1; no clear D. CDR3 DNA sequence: TGTGCCAGCAGCGTTAGCGGACGGGGTGAAGCTTTCTTT. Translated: CASSVSGRGEAFF.